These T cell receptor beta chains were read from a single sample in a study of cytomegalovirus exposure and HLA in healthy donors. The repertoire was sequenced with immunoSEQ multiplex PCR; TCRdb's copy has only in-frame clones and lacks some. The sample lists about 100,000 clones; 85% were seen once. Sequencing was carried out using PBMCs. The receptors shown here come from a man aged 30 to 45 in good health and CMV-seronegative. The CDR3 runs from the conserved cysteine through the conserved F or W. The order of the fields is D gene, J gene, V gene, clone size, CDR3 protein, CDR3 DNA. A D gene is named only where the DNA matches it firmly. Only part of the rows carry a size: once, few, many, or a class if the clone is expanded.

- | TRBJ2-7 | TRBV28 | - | CASSLTYSSALPYEQYF | TGTGCCAGCAGTCTCACCTATTCTAGCGCGCTGCCCTACGAGCAGTACTTC
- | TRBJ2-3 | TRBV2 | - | CASLSTQSTDTQYF | TGTGCCTCCCTGTCAACGCAGAGCACAGATACGCAGTATTTT
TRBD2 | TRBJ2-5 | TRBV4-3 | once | CASSQETSGRETQYF | TGCGCCAGCAGCCAGGAGACTAGCGGGAGAGAGACCCAGTACTTC
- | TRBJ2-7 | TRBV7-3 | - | CASSLGLRGSYEQYF | TGTGCCAGCAGCTTAGGTCTGCGGGGTTCCTACGAGCAGTACTTC
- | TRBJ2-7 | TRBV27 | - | CASSFSGYNLYEQYF | TGTGCCAGCAGTTTTTCGGGATATAACCTTTACGAGCAGTACTTC
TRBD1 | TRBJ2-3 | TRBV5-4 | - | CASSWDRGADTQYF | TGTGCCAGCAGTTGGGACAGGGGGGCAGATACGCAGTATTTT
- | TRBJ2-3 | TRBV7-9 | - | CASSRGGQSTDTQYF | TGTGCCAGCAGCCGCGGAGGACAGAGCACAGATACGCAGTATTTT
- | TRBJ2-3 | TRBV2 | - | CASSAQFRGRRTDTQYF | TGTGCCAGCAGCGCACAATTCAGGGGAAGAAGGACAGATACGCAGTATTTT
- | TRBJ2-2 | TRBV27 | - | CASSLFPSRVNTGELFF | TGTGCCAGCAGTTTATTTCCTTCCAGGGTTAACACCGGGGAGCTGTTTTTT
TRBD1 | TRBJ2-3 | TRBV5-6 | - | CASSLSGTGRPDTQYF | TGTGCCAGCAGCTTAAGCGGGACAGGGAGACCAGATACGCAGTATTTT
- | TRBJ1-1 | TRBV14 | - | CASGRVEGTEAFF | TGTGCCAGCGGTCGAGTAGAGGGCACTGAAGCTTTCTTT
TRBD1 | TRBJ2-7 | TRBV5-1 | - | CASSTDRATYEQYF | TGCGCCAGCAGTACGGACAGGGCGACCTACGAGCAGTACTTC
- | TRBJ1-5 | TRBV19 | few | CASTRGGGNQPQHF | TGTGCCAGTACCCGGGGGGGAGGGAATCAGCCCCAGCATTTT
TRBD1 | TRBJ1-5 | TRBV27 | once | CASSLYGQGDRSQPQHF | TGTGCCAGCAGTTTATACGGACAGGGGGACCGAAGTCAGCCCCAGCATTTT
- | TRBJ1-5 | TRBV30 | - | CAWSQGTGLNQPQHF | TGTGCCTGGAGCCAGGGAACAGGGCTGAATCAGCCCCAGCATTTT
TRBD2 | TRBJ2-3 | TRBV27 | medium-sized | CASSLSGLTPRYF | TGTGCCAGCAGTTTATCGGGACTAACCCCGCGATATTTT
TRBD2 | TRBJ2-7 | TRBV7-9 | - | CASSLLSGRENEQYF | TGTGCCAGCAGTCTTCTTAGCGGGAGAGAAAACGAGCAGTACTTC
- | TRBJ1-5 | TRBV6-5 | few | CASSYTGGTQHF | TGTGCCAGCAGTTACACGGGAGGAACCCAGCATTTT
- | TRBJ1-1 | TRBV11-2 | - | CASRHEGGRGLVAFF | TGTGCCAGCAGGCACGAGGGGGGGCGGGGGTTAGTAGCTTTCTTT
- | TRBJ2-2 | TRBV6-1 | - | CASGAGVHTGELFF | TGTGCCAGCGGGGCAGGGGTTCACACCGGGGAGCTGTTTTTT
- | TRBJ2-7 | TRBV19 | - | CASSAPYLNSYEQYF | TGTGCCAGTAGTGCCCCCTATTTGAACTCCTACGAGCAGTACTTC
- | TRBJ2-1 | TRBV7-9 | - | CASSLARGSGRFNEQFF | TGTGCCAGCAGCTTAGCTCGCGGTAGCGGTAGATTCAATGAGCAGTTCTTC
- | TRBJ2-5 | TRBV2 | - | CASQRVLAIYQETQYF | TGTGCCAGCCAAAGGGTGCTAGCGATATACCAAGAGACCCAGTACTTC
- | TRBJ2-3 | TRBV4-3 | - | CASSQNRADTQYF | TGCGCCAGCAGCCAAAACAGGGCGGATACGCAGTATTTT
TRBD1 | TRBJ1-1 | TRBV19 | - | CASSPQGAWNTEAFF | TGTGCCAGTAGTCCACAGGGGGCTTGGAACACTGAAGCTTTCTTT
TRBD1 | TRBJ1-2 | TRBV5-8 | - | CASRKDRWSYGYTF | TGTGCCAGCAGAAAGGACAGGTGGAGCTATGGCTACACCTTC
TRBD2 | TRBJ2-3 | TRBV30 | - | CAWNRVRTSGGIASTDTQYF | TGTGCCTGGAATAGGGTTAGAACTAGCGGGGGGATAGCTAGCACAGATACGCAGTATTTT
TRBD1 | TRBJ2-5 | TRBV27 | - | CASSLWTGKRQETQYF | TGTGCCAGCAGTTTATGGACAGGGAAGCGGCAAGAGACCCAGTACTTC
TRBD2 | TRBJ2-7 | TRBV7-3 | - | CASSPSGSYEQYF | TGTGCCAGCAGCCCTAGCGGGAGCTACGAGCAGTACTTC
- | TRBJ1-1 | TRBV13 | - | CASSLGVRGGAFF | TGTGCCAGCAGCTTAGGCGTGCGAGGAGGGGCTTTCTTT
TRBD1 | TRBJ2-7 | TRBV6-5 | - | CASSSDRGLVEQYF | TGTGCCAGCAGTTCAGACAGGGGGCTGGTCGAGCAATACTTC
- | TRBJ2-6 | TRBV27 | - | CASSKKDQQVGGAGANVLTF | TGTGCCAGCAGTAAAAAAGACCAACAAGTGGGGGGTGCTGGGGCCAACGTCCTGACTTTC
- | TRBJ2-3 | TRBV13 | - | CASRNGGWEGTDTQYF | TGTGCCAGCAGGAACGGAGGTTGGGAGGGCACAGATACGCAGTATTTT
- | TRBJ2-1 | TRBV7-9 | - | CASSLWGGHNEQFF | TGTGCCAGCAGCTTATGGGGAGGACACAATGAGCAGTTCTTC
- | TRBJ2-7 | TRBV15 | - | CATSRSAGEQYF | TGTGCCACCAGCCGTTCAGCAGGCGAGCAGTACTTC
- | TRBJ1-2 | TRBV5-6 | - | CASSWDNSYGYTF | TGTGCCAGCAGCTGGGACAACAGCTATGGCTACACCTTC
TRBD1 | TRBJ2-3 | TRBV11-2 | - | CASSVDRGQTDTQYF | TGTGCCAGCAGCGTAGACAGGGGGCAGACAGATACGCAGTATTTT
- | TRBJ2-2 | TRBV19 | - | CASSIGAGVNTGELFF | TGTGCCAGTAGTATAGGGGCAGGGGTGAACACCGGGGAGCTGTTTTTT
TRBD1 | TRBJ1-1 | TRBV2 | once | CASIAVRGGVRAFF | TGTGCCAGCATAGCTGTACGAGGGGGCGTTCGGGCTTTCTTT
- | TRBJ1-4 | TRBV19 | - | CASTPTGTTNEKLFF | TGTGCCAGTACCCCCACGGGAACAACTAATGAAAAACTGTTTTTT
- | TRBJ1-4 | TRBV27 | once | CASSLVAANEKLFF | TGTGCCAGCAGTTTAGTGGCGGCTAATGAAAAACTGTTTTTT
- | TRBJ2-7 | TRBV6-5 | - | CASSWRVTAVYEQYF | TGTGCCAGCTCGTGGAGGGTGACGGCTGTTTACGAGCAGTACTTC
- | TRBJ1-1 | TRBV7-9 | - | CASSATLNTEAFF | TGTGCCAGCAGCGCTACCCTGAACACTGAAGCTTTCTTT
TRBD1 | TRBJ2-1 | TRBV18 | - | CASSPSGTGGGNEQFF | TGTGCCAGCTCACCTTCGGGGACAGGGGGAGGAAATGAGCAGTTCTTC
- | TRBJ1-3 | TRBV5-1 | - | CASRTGVGLGNTIYF | TGCGCCAGCAGGACGGGAGTGGGGTTAGGAAACACCATATATTTT
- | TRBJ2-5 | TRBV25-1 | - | CASNGNQETQYF | TGTGCCAGCAACGGGAACCAAGAGACCCAGTACTTC
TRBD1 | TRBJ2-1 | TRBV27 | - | CASSLGTGGYNEQFF | TGTGCCAGCAGTTTGGGGACAGGGGGCTACAATGAGCAGTTCTTC
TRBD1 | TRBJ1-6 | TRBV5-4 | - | CASRDGQGSPYNSPLHF | TGTGCCAGCAGAGACGGACAGGGAAGCCCCTATAATTCACCCCTCCACTTT
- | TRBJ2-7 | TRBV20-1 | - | CSASGTGEQYF | TGCAGTGCTAGTGGAACGGGGGAGCAGTACTTC
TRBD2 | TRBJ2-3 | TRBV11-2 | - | CASSSLAGGTDTQYF | TGTGCCAGCAGCTCATTAGCGGGGGGCACAGATACGCAGTATTTT